This entry lists 2 T cell receptor beta chains sequenced from one sample in a study of T cell repertoires in cytomegalovirus infection. TCRdb called the reads again in MiXCR, with one record for every CDR3 protein. Seen here are 150,000 to 200,000 distinct CDR3 sequences, roughly 27% observed once, and the top ten hold roughly 29%. Sequencing was done on a sample of PBMCs. The receptors shown here come from a human donor in good health (CMV status not recorded). Some clones in this sample may be carry-over from other donors' samples.

V usage is TRBV6-9 and J usage is TRBJ1-4, with D unclear. The CDR3 totals 16 residues. From germline, CDR1 is MNHGY and CDR2 SVAAGI. The V end was cut by 9 bases, the J end by 0 bases, with 17 bases between. In DNA, the CDR3 is TGTGCCAGACTCGGCCCGCTTAAAGCAACTAATGAAAAACTGTTTTTT. Translation gives CARLGPLKATNEKLFF.

This clonotype has a count of ten or more. The chain employs TRBV12-3 or TRBV12-4 and TRBJ1-2; TRBD1 matches at 10 bases. The J segment lost 8 bases and the V segment lost 5 bases, leaving 11 bases of the junction unmatched. This CDR3 is built from 15 residues. Here the CDR3 reads CASSAPDRGRVGYTF. The CDR3 bases are TGTGCCAGCAGTGCTCCAGACAGGGGGCGCGTAGGCTACACCTTC.